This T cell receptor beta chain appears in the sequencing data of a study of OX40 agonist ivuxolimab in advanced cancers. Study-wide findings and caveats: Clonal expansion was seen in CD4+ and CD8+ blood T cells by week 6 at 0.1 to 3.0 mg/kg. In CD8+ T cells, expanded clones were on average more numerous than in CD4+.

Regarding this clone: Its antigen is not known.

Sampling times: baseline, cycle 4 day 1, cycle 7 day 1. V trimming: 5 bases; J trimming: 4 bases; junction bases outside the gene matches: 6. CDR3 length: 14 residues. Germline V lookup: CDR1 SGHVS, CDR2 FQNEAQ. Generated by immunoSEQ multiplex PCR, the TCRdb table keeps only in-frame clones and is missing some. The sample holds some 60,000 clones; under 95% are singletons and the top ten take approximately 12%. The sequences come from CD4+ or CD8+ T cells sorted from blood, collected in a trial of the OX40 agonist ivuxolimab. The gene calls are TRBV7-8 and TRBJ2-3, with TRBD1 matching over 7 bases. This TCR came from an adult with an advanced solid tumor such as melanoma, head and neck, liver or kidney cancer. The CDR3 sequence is CASSLWTGADTQYF. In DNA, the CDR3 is TGTGCCAGCAGCCTTTGGACAGGTGCAGATACGCAGTATTTT.